This T cell receptor beta chain was recorded in a study of cytomegalovirus exposure and HLA in healthy donors. Researchers ran the PCR with 60 Vbeta and 13 Jbeta primers. Some clones are missing from TCRdb's copy, which holds only in-frame ones; the method was immunoSEQ multiplex PCR. This sample has about 140,000 clones, with 65% to 70% found just once. For the donor in question, CMV serostatus went unrecorded. The V gene's germline CDR1 is ENHRY and CDR2 SYGVKD. The length of the CDR3 is 14 residues. About this clone itself: An end of the junction does not agree with germline; a read error may underlie this.

The TCR comes from a human donor in good health. V gene TRBV10-3 combines with J gene TRBJ1-2, with D hard to call. The sample consisted of PBMCs. CDR3 protein: CAISDRLTNYGYAF. CDR3 bases: TGTGCCATCAGTGACAGACTCACTAACTATGGCTACGCCTTC.